This T cell receptor beta chain was identified during a study of shared clonotypes between healthy human individuals. Clones were sequenced by immunoSEQ multiplex PCR, and TCRdb holds only the in-frame ones, with some missing. This sample yields about 1.1 million clones, of which approximately 80% are seen a single time; 0.61% belongs to the top ten. Trimming took 4 bases from V and 6 from J; bases not matched to a gene: 7. The CDR3 has 14 residues. Germline values: CDR1 MDHEN, CDR2 SYDVKM. Comments on this clone: Its specificity is not known.

Study-wide points: Generally, naive subsets came out with larger estimated richness than memory subsets.

The chain links TRBV28 to TRBJ2-7; the match to TRBD1 covers 9 bases. This clonotype was obtained from a man younger than 35 in good health. Some clones in this sample may be carry-over from other donors' samples. Sequenced sample: memory CD4+ T cells from PBMCs. Specified subset: CD45RA-negative fraction. CDR3: CASSSPGQGTEQYF. DNA of the CDR3: TGTGCCAGCAGTTCGCCGGGACAGGGAACCGAGCAGTACTTC.